Given below is one TCR beta chain in context. Its antigen is undetermined. TCR beta cDNA libraries had unique molecular identifiers. TCRdb reprocessed the PCR reads with MiXCR, giving one entry per CDR3 protein. The sample records some 890,000 distinct CDR3 sequences, roughly 50% being singletons. The germline gives CDR1 MNHNS, CDR2 SASEGT. Trimming removed 5 bases from V and 11 bases from J, with 30 bases in between. The CDR3 is 18 residues long. This sample was included in a study of post-analysis software for immune sequencing data. Whole-study results and caveats: By F measure, samples from a shared preparation batch strongly co-clustered. Five TRBV segments appeared more often in patients than in controls, and TRBV5-6, TRBV5-1 and TRBV20-1 were among these.

This receptor was taken from a girl aged 10 to 17 with multiple sclerosis. The sample comprised blood. V and J are TRBV6-1 and TRBJ2-2; D is possibly TRBD2 (5 bases). In DNA form, the CDR3 reads TGTGCCAGCAGTCTTTCCACCGGGGAACAGCCTACCGGTGGAGAGCTGTTTTTT. It yields the protein CASSLSTGEQPTGGELFF.